The source of this TCR beta chain is a study of blood T cell repertoires in COVID-19 (dated by TCRdb to about 2020). As for the study more broadly: The collaborator samples originated in the United States, Italy and Spain and spanned the acute and convalescent phases of COVID-19. The material from the prospective study consisted of cDNA or gDNA derived from T cells, B-cell-depleted T cells, or PBMCs. Deeply sampled blood TCRbeta repertoires from subjects exposed to, actively infected with, or recovered from COVID-19 were included in the dataset. The repertoires were released in a freely available public database intended as a resource for research on the immune response to SARS-CoV-2. The samples were drawn from the first 160 participants of the ongoing ImmuneRACE study and from some 1,300 subjects provided by 6 global collaborators. Sample metadata almost always included a de-identified subject ID, COVID-19 status, age in years and sex. HLA class I and class II types, where available, came from metadata supplied by the sample provider rather than from assay-based typing.

From a lookup of the germline V gene, CDR1 and CDR2 are KGHDR and SFDVKD. Trimming takes 5 bases off V and 9 bases off J; junction bases not matched to a gene: 5. The CDR3 goes from the cysteine to the phenylalanine over 13 residues. Only CDR3 DNA remains: 39 bases, in frame from the first base. Concerning this clone itself: Its antigen specificity is not known. Per-nucleotide qualities are absent, and no much larger clonotype sits a single base away.

Overall study results and their limits: The amount of clinical and demographic metadata varied by source and participant and was provided uncurated.

TCRbeta CDR3 regions were amplified from genomic DNA by means of the immunoSEQ Assay, a bias-controlled multiplex PCR. The authors' analysis ran thus. Nucleated cell counts per sample were estimated from amplification of reference gene primers within the assay. To quantify the absolute abundance of each unique TCRbeta CDR3 rearrangement, sequence reads were collapsed and filtered. For each sample, productive Simpson clonality was calculated as the square root of Simpson's diversity index over productive rearrangements. The source is immuneACCESS, and TCRdb retained only in-frame sequences with V and J called. Part of the clones is not carried over; for the studies checked, unresolved V genes explain less than half of this, and the remainder is unexplained. From that table come the V and J calls and clone size; the DNA was used to work out D and trimming. The sample records around 170,000 clones, around 85% of which are singletons. Of the sample, 7.5% to 10% is held by the ten largest clones.

Whole blood was collected in K2EDTA tubes by collaborating institutions according to the institutions' own protocols. Collaborator samples were shipped for TCRbeta analysis as frozen whole blood, isolated PBMCs, or DNA extracted from either sample type. This receptor chain uses TRBV24-1 and TRBJ2-1, with 8 central nucleotides matching TRBD2. Sequencing input: peripheral blood. The receptor was derived from a man aged 50 to 59 with active or convalescent COVID-19. The nucleotides are TGTGCCACCAGTGGAGCGGCGGGAGGTGAGCAGTTCTTC. Its amino acids are CATSGAAGGEQFF.